This T cell receptor (beta chain) was identified during a study of shared clonotypes between healthy human individuals. Study details: The composition of the donors was a couple of women and a few men aged 18 to 49.

Naive CD8 cells comprised CD45RO-negative, CCR7-positively selected cells, excluding terminally differentiated effector memory CD45RA+ cells. Here immunoSEQ multiplex PCR was the method, and the copy in TCRdb shows in-frame clones only, minus some. The table has some 600,000 clones, roughly 96% seen once; the top ten hold more than 0.085%. About this clone itself: Its target is not known.

CDR1 is SEHNR, CDR2 FQNEAQ, per germline (reference sequence). This CDR3 has 18 residues. J lost 0 bases, V lost 2 bases, and 12 bases had no gene match. Study-level points and caveats: How much donors shared clonotypes was expected to be affected by sequencing depth.

The specimen sequenced was naive CD8+ T cells sorted from blood. This chain connects TRBV7-9 to TRBJ2-7, with 8 bases that match TRBD2. The clonotype comes from a woman aged 25 to 45 in good health. The CDR3 bases are TGTGCCAGCAGCTTAATGGGCCCGGTGACTAGCGTCTCCTACGAGCAGTACTTC. Its translation: CASSLMGPVTSVSYEQYF.